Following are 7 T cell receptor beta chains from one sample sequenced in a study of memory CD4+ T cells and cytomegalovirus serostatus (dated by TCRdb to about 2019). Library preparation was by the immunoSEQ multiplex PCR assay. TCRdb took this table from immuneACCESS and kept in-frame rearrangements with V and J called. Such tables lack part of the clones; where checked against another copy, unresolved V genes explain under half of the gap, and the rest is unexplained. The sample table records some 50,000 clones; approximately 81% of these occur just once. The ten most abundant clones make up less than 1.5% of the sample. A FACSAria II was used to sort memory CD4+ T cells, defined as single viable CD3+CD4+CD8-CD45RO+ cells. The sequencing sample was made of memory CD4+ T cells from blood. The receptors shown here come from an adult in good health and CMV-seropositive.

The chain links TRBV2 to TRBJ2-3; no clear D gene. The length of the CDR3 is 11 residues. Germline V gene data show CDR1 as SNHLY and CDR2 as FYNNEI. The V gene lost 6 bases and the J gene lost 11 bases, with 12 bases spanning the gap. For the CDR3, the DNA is TGTGCCAGCAGGAGCTGGTCATGGCAGTATTTT. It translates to CASRSWSWQYF.

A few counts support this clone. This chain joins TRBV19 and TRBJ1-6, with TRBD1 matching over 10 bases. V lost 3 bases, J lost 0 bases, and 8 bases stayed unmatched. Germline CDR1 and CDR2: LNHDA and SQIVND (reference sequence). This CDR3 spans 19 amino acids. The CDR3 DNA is TGTGCCAGTAGTATGACAGGGGGCAGGTCGAGCTCCTATAATTCACCCCTCCACTTT. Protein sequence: CASSMTGGRSSSYNSPLHF.

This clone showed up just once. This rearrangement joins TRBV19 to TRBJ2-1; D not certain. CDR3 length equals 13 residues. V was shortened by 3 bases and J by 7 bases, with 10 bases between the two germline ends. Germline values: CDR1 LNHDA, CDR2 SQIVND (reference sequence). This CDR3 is CASSIRVGNEQFF. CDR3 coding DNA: TGTGCCAGTAGTATTCGTGTAGGGAATGAGCAGTTCTTC.

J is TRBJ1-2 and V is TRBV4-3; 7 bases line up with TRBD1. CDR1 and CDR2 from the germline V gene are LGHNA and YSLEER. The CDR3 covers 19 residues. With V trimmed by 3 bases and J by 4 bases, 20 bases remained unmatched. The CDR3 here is CASSQGLGGTEFNGYGYTF. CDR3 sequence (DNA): TGCGCCAGCAGCCAGGGCCTCGGGGGGACAGAATTTAATGGCTATGGCTACACCTTC.

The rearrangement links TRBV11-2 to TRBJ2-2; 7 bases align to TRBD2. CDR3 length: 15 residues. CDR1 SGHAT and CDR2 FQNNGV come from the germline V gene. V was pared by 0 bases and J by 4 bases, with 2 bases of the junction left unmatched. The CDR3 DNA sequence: TGTGCCAGCAGCTTAGAGGGACTACTCACCGGGGAGCTGTTTTTT. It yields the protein CASSLEGLLTGELFF.

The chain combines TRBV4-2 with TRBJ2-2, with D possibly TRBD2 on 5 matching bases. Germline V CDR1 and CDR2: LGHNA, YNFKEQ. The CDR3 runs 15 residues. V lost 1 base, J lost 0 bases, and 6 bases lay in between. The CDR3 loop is CASSQVRANTGELFF. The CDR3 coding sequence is TGTGCCAGCAGCCAAGTGCGGGCGAACACCGGGGAGCTGTTTTTT.

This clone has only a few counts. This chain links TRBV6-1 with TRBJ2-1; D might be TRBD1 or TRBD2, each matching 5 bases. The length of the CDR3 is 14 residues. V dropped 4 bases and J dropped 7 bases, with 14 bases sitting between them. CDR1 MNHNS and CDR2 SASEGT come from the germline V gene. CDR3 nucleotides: TGTGCCAGCAGTGGGGGGAAGGGTTGGAATGAGCAGTTCTTC. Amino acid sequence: CASSGGKGWNEQFF.